These 12 T cell receptor beta chains share one sample of origin, sequenced in a study of response to subunit inactivated influenza vaccine. TCRdb reanalysed the RT-PCR reads using MiXCR and keeps one entry per CDR3 protein. The sample gives roughly 650,000 distinct CDR3 sequences, 14% of which show up once; 7.6% is in the top ten. Material: PBMCs from blood, obtained 14 days before vaccination. These receptors all stem from a man aged 50 or older who received an inactivated influenza vaccine.

This rearrangement joins TRBV6-2 or TRBV6-3 to TRBJ1-1; 10 nucleotides line up with TRBD1. Germline V CDR1 and CDR2: MNHEY, SVGEGT. The CDR3 has 20 residues. The V segment lost 7 bases and the J segment 5 bases; nucleotides outside the gene matches: 25. This chain's CDR3 is CASKQLMGRQGAYPTTEAFF. The CDR3 nucleotides are TGTGCCAGCAAGCAGTTAATGGGACGACAGGGGGCCTATCCGACAACTGAAGCTTTCTTT.

V gene TRBV11-2 combines with J gene TRBJ2-5, with 7 bases fitting TRBD2. This CDR3 region has 19 residues. J gave up 4 bases and V 6 bases, and 23 bases lay outside the gene matches. Germline CDR1 reads SGHAT; CDR2 reads FQNNGV. The CDR3 here is CASSLPGGRTRLGGETQYF. The CDR3 region has the DNA TGTGCCAGCAGTCTCCCCGGCGGGCGGACTAGACTCGGGGGAGAGACCCAGTACTTC.

The chain uses TRBV4-1 and TRBJ2-7; D gene uncertain. With 1 base removed from V and 3 bases from J, the gap between germline ends came to 13 bases. CDR3 length: 15 amino acids. Germline V gene data show CDR1 as MGHRA and CDR2 as YSYEKL. This CDR3 is CASSQGFLGLYEQYF. CDR3 DNA sequence: TGCGCCAGCAGCCAAGGTTTTCTAGGTCTCTACGAGCAGTACTTC.

This clonotype was seen a handful of times. This sequence joins TRBV6-2 or TRBV6-3 and TRBJ2-7; no definite D call. Trimming shortened V by 0 bases and J by 0 bases, and 9 bases separated the two germline ends. The CDR3 sequence is 15 residues long. CDR1 is MNHEY, CDR2 SVGEGT, per germline. CDR3 amino acids: CASSYSGSSSYEQYF. DNA of the CDR3: TGTGCCAGCAGTTACTCGGGCAGTAGCTCCTACGAGCAGTACTTC.

The chain combines TRBV19 with TRBJ1-1; D not certain. Trimming removed 7 bases from V and 3 bases from J, with 9 bases in between. The CDR3 is made up of 12 amino acids. Germline CDR1 and CDR2: LNHDA and SQIVND (reference sequence). Here the CDR3 DNA reads TGTGCCAGTAATGAACCGGACACTGAAGCTTTCTTT. This translates into CASNEPDTEAFF.

This clonotype turned up a few times. This rearrangement joins TRBV7-6 to TRBJ2-2; TRBD1 might be the D (5 bases). The germline V gene has CDR1 SGHVS and CDR2 FNYEAQ. CDR3 length: 14 amino acids. V lost 2 bases to trimming and J lost 5 bases, with 9 bases between them. DNA of the CDR3: TGTGCCAGCAGCTTATGGGGCCTAACCGGGGAGCTGTTTTTT. Residues: CASSLWGLTGELFF.

The table lists this clonotype with a few counts. This chain joins TRBV4-3 and TRBJ2-1, with D possibly being TRBD2 (6 bases). CDR1 LGHNA and CDR2 YSLEER come from the germline V gene. V was clipped by 0 bases and J by 2 bases, with 17 bases between them. The CDR3 length is 18 residues. CDR3 loop: CASSQETAAGPTYNEQFF. In DNA, the CDR3 is TGCGCCAGCAGCCAAGAAACCGCGGCGGGACCTACCTACAATGAGCAGTTCTTC.

This clonotype was recorded a few times. The chain employs TRBV10-1 and TRBJ2-1; D call uncertain. CDR1 and CDR2 (germline): WNHNN, SYGVQD (reference sequence). The ends were cut back, 6 bases at V and 9 bases at J, with 24 bases in the middle. The length of the CDR3 is 16 residues. The CDR3 DNA sequence: TGCGCCAGCAGCCAAAAGGTTAGGCTCCCCTCGGCTGAGCAGTTCTTC. Translation gives CASSQKVRLPSAEQFF.

The table lists this clonotype with a few counts. The chain joins TRBV15 to TRBJ1-5; D is perhaps TRBD1 (5 bases). Germline values: CDR1 LNHNV, CDR2 YYDKDF (reference sequence). Trimming took off 3 bases at V and 6 bases at J, with 15 bases between the two ends. This CDR3 spans 15 amino acids. The CDR3 sequence: CATSRAGASSQPQHF. The CDR3 DNA is TGTGCCACCAGCAGGGCCGGGGCGTCGTCTCAGCCCCAGCATTTT.

This chain connects TRBV4-2 to TRBJ2-3; 12 bases align to TRBD2. Germline V lookup: CDR1 LGHNA, CDR2 YNFKEQ. With 2 bases clipped from V and 2 bases from J, the junction kept 2 bases outside the gene matches. CDR3 length: 16 residues. The CDR3 bases are TGTGCCAGCAGCCAAACTAGCGGGGGGTACACAGATACGCAGTATTTT. The encoded protein is CASSQTSGGYTDTQYF.

This clonotype showed up just once. The chain couples TRBV7-3 to TRBJ2-2, with D perhaps TRBD1 (5 bases). The V gene's germline CDR1 is SGHTA and CDR2 FQGTGA. This CDR3 region has 13 residues. The V and J ends lost 5 bases and 7 bases respectively, with 11 bases between them. CDR3 nucleotides: TGTGCCAGCAGCACGCGACAGATCGGGGAGCTGTTTTTT. Encoded protein: CASSTRQIGELFF.

This clonotype was seen only a few times. J is TRBJ1-2 and V is TRBV18; the D gene is possibly TRBD1 (6 bases). The CDR3 runs 14 residues. V lost 5 bases to trimming and J lost 2 bases, with 12 bases between them. Germline V gives CDR1 KGHSH, CDR2 LQKENI. The CDR3 bases are TGTGCCAGCTCAGCAGGGGTCCCAAACTATGGCTACACCTTC. Translating it yields CASSAGVPNYGYTF.